This T cell receptor (beta chain) is from a study of CD8+CD57+ T cells in acquired aplastic anemia. Across the whole study: Sorting CD4+ and CD8+ cells gave DNA averaging approximately 3 ug. Study results and caveats: Patients had approximately 29 CD8+ CDR3 sequences in common with controls (the shared set).

All sequencing subjects had displayed CD8+CD57+ cell expansion on flow cytometry. Among the patients, none had received any therapy at the time of blood sampling. Genomic DNA, serving as template, underwent TCR beta VDJ and CDR3 profiling. One entry per CDR3 protein results from TCRdb running MiXCR on the reads. The sample holds a few hundred thousand distinct CDR3 sequences, 50% to 65% seen once. The CDR3 has 15 residues. V gave up 5 bases and J gave up 1 base, with 15 bases separating them. Germline CDR1 and CDR2: SNHLY and FYNNEI. Details on this clonotype: Its cognate antigen is unknown.

The chain couples TRBV2 to TRBJ2-7; possible D gene TRBD2, 5 bases. This receptor was identified in a human donor with aplastic anemia. Material for sequencing was sorted CD4+, CD8+, or CD8+CD57+ T cells (not recorded which) from PBMCs. Here the CDR3 DNA reads TGTGCCAGCAGTTACGGACTCGTCTCGTCCTACGAGCAGTACTTC. Translation: CASSYGLVSSYEQYF. Drawing the rest from reference TRBV2 and TRBJ2-7, the complete variable domain is EPEVTQTPSHQVTQMGQEVILRCVPISNHLYFYWYRQILGQKVEFLVSFYNNEISEKSEIFDDQFSVERPDGSNFTLKIRSTKLEDSAMYFCASSYGLVSSYEQYFGPGTRLTVT.